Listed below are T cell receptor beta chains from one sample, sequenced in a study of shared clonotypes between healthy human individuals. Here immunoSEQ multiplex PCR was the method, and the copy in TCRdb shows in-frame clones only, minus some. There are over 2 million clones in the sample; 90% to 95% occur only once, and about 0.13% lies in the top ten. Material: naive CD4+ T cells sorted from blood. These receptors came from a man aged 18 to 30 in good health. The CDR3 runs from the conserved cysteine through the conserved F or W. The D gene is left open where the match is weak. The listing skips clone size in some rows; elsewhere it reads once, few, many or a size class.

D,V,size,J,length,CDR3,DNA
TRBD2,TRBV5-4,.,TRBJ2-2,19,CASSLTGARASGSTGELFF,TGTGCCAGCAGCTTGACGGGGGCTAGGGCTAGCGGGAGCACCGGGGAGCTGTTTTTT
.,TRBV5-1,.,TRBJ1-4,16,CASSSGGSSTNEKLFF,TGCGCCAGCAGCTCGGGGGGCTCCTCAACTAATGAAAAACTGTTTTTT
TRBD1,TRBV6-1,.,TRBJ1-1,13,CASNPTGVAEAFF,TGTGCCAGCAACCCGACAGGGGTGGCTGAAGCTTTCTTT
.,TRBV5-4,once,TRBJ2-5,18,CASSLGVVAGGKEETQYF,TGTGCCAGCAGCTTGGGCGTGGTGGCGGGCGGGAAGGAAGAGACCCAGTACTTC
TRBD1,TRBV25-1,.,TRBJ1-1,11,CASDRGTEAFF,TGTGCCAGCGACAGGGGGACTGAAGCTTTCTTT
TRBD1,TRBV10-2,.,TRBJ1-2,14,CASSETGGAGGYTF,TGCGCCAGCAGTGAAACAGGGGGCGCGGGTGGCTACACCTTC
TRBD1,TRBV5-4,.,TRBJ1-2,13,CASSLPGGLGYTF,TGTGCCAGCAGCTTGCCAGGGGGACTCGGCTACACCTTC
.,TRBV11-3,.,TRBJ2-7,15,CASSLDLSTAYEQYF,TGTGCCAGCAGCTTAGATCTCTCGACAGCCTACGAGCAGTACTTC
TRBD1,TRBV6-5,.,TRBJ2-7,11,CATGQIYEQYF,TGTGCCACGGGACAGATCTACGAGCAGTACTTC
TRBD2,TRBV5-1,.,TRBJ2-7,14,CASRATSGSWEQYF,TGCGCCAGCAGAGCGACTAGCGGGAGTTGGGAGCAGTACTTC
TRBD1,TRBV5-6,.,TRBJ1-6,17,CASSLVGGHGSNSPLHF,TGTGCCAGCAGCTTGGTAGGGGGCCATGGGAGTAATTCACCCCTCCACTTT
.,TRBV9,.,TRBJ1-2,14,CASSTNSGTYGYTF,TGTGCCAGCAGTACAAATTCAGGAACGTATGGCTACACCTTC
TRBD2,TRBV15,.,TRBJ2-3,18,CATSRTLVGGRLTDTQYF,TGTGCCACCAGCAGAACTCTCGTGGGCGGGAGGTTGACAGATACGCAGTATTTT
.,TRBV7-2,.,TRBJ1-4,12,CASSRDNEKLFF,TGTGCCAGCAGCAGAGATAATGAAAAACTGTTTTTT
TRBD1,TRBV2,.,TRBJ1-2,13,CASRTWTGDGYTF,TGTGCCAGCCGCACCTGGACAGGGGATGGCTACACCTTC
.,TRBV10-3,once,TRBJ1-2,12,CAISAQAGGYTF,TGTGCCATCAGTGCGCAGGCGGGGGGCTACACCTTC